The rows below give T cell receptor beta chains drawn from one sample of a study of blood T cell repertoires in COVID-19. TCRdb's table, derived via immunoSEQ multiplex PCR, lists solely in-frame clones and lacks some. Of over 250,000 clones listed, around 87% are singletons. Input material: peripheral blood. The origin of the receptors is a woman between 45 and 60 years old with acute or convalescent COVID-19. CDR3s include the opening cysteine and the closing phenylalanine or tryptophan. A D gene is named only where the DNA matches it firmly. The size field is filled for only some rows; it gives once, few, many or a size class.

D: -
size: -
J: TRBJ1-2
V: TRBV27
DNA: TGTGCCAGCAGTTTTGGGAGGGTTAACTATGGCTACACCTTC
CDR3: CASSFGRVNYGYTF

D: -
size: -
J: TRBJ1-2
V: TRBV5-5
DNA: TGTGCCAGCAGCCTAACGGGGAATCTCTATGGCTACACCTTC
CDR3: CASSLTGNLYGYTF

D: TRBD2
size: few
J: TRBJ2-1
V: TRBV5-8
DNA: TGTGCCAGCAGCTTGAGACTAGCTACGGATGAGCAGTTCTTC
CDR3: CASSLRLATDEQFF

D: TRBD2
size: -
J: TRBJ2-3
V: TRBV9
DNA: TGTGCCAGCAGCCCCCAGGGACTAGCGACTAGCACAGATACGCAGTATTTT
CDR3: CASSPQGLATSTDTQYF

D: TRBD1
size: -
J: TRBJ1-4
V: TRBV5-1
DNA: TGCGCCAGCAGCCCTACCTTACAGGGGGCCGGTGAAAAACTGTTTTTT
CDR3: CASSPTLQGAGEKLFF

D: TRBD1
size: -
J: TRBJ2-7
V: TRBV5-4
DNA: TGTGCCAGCAGCCCCTCCGACAGGGGCCACGAGCAGTACTTC
CDR3: CASSPSDRGHEQYF

D: -
size: -
J: TRBJ1-2
V: TRBV5-1
DNA: TGCGCCAGCAGCGGAGAACCCTGGACAAATTATGGCTACACCTTC
CDR3: CASSGEPWTNYGYTF

D: TRBD1
size: -
J: TRBJ1-5
V: TRBV7-2
DNA: TGTGCCAGCAGCTGGCGGACAGGGCTAAATCAGCCCCAGCATTTT
CDR3: CASSWRTGLNQPQHF

D: TRBD1
size: once
J: TRBJ2-1
V: TRBV5-1
DNA: TGCGCCAGCAGCGTGGACAGGGCCAATGAGCAGTTCTTC
CDR3: CASSVDRANEQFF

D: -
size: -
J: TRBJ2-7
V: TRBV6-2/TRBV6-3
DNA: TGTGCCAGCAGTTACTCCCAATTCTACGAGCAGTACTTC
CDR3: CASSYSQFYEQYF

D: -
size: -
J: TRBJ1-3
V: TRBV9
DNA: TGTGCCAGCAGCGCCTTATCTTCTGGAAACACCATATATTTT
CDR3: CASSALSSGNTIYF

D: TRBD1
size: -
J: TRBJ1-2
V: TRBV5-1
DNA: TGCGCCAGCAGCCCACAGGGGGGCGACTATGGCTACACCTTC
CDR3: CASSPQGGDYGYTF

D: TRBD1
size: -
J: TRBJ2-4
V: TRBV28
DNA: TGTGCCAGCAGTCCTACCGGGACAGGGAGTACCAAAAACATTCAGTACTTC
CDR3: CASSPTGTGSTKNIQYF